The entry that follows covers one T cell receptor beta chain sequence. PCR used 60 Vbeta primers and 13 Jbeta primers. Sequencing was performed with immunoSEQ multiplex PCR; in TCRdb, only in-frame clones are kept and a portion is missing. The table records approximately 81,000 clones, approximately 74% of them present only once. The data are from a study of cytomegalovirus exposure and HLA in healthy donors. Specimen: PBMCs. The sequence derives from a man in his forties in good health and CMV-seropositive.

CDR3 amino acids: CASPCEVPLHF. CDR3 coding DNA: TGTGCCAGCCCTTGTGAGGTTCCCCTCCACTTT. The rearrangement links TRBV28 to TRBJ1-6; D is ambiguous. The germline CDR1 and CDR2 sequences are MDHEN and SYDVKM. V was cut by 8 bases and J by 13 bases, with 12 bases left in between. The CDR3 contains 11 residues.